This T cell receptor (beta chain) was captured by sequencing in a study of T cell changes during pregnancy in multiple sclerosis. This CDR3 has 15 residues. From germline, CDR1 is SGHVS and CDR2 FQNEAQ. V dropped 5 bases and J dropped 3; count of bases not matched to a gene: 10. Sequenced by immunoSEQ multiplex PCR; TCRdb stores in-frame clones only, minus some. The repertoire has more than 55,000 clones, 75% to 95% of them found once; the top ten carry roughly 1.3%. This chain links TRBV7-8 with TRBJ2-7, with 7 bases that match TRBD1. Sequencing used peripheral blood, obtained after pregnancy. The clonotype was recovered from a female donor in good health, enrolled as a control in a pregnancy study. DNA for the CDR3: TGTGCCAGCAGCCTAGAGACAGGGTATGGCTACGAGCAGTACTTC. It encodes CASSLETGYGYEQYF.